These 32 T cell receptor beta chains originate from one sample sequenced in a study of blood T cell repertoires in COVID-19. Assay: immunoSEQ multiplex PCR; the TCRdb copy retains only in-frame clones and omits some. The sample lists about 100,000 clones, 89% occurring once. Sequencing used peripheral blood. The receptor source for this set is a man between 40 and 49 years old with active or convalescent COVID-19.

The rearrangement uses TRBV18 and TRBJ2-3; D remains unclear. V lost 3 bases and J 2 bases, leaving 9 bases between the germline ends. This CDR3 has 14 amino acids. Germline-derived CDR1 and CDR2 are KGHSH and LQKENI. This CDR3 is CASSPHGFTDTQYF. The CDR3 DNA is TGTGCCAGCTCACCCCACGGTTTCACAGATACGCAGTATTTT. Together with reference TRBV18 and TRBJ2-3, the CDR3 gives the full variable domain: NAGVMQNPRHLVRRRGQEARLRCSPMKGHSHVYWYRQLPEEGLKFMVYLQKENIIDESGMPKERFSAEFPKEGPSILRIQQVVRGDSAAYFCASSPHGFTDTQYFGPGTRLTVL.

This chain connects TRBV30 to TRBJ1-2, with 7 bases lining up with TRBD1. J gave up 3 bases and V 2 bases, and 3 bases lay outside the gene matches. Germline V gene lookup returns CDR1 GTSNPN and CDR2 SVGIG (reference sequence). The CDR3 loop spans 13 amino acids. The DNA for the CDR3 is TGTGCCTGGAGTCAGGGGGGCCACTATGGCTACACCTTC. Its translation: CAWSQGGHYGYTF.

The V and J genes are TRBV9 and TRBJ2-1; D is ambiguous. Germline V lookup: CDR1 SGDLS, CDR2 YYNGEE. The V end was cut by 3 bases, the J end by 5 bases, with 15 bases between. The CDR3 has 15 amino acids. The CDR3 is CASSDPSGAHNEQFF. DNA for the CDR3: TGTGCCAGCAGCGACCCCTCCGGAGCCCACAATGAGCAGTTCTTC.

CDR3 sequence: CASSLALAGVTDTQYF. CDR3 DNA: TGTGCCAGCAGCTTAGCCCTAGCGGGAGTCACAGATACGCAGTATTTT. The V call is TRBV11-2, the J call TRBJ2-3; 10 bases align to TRBD2. The CDR3 has 16 residues. V shed 1 base and J 2 bases; nucleotides not matched to a gene: 3. Germline-derived CDR1 and CDR2 are SGHAT and FQNNGV.

The V and J genes are TRBV19 and TRBJ2-2; TRBD1 is a possible D gene (5 bases). The germline CDR1 and CDR2 sequences are LNHDA and SQIVND (reference sequence). CDR3 length: 14 amino acids. V was cut by 5 bases and J by 6 bases, with 13 bases left in between. The CDR3 reads CASSWGVPSGELFF. The CDR3 DNA follows: TGTGCCAGTAGTTGGGGCGTCCCATCCGGGGAGCTGTTTTTT. Combining the CDR3 with reference TRBV19 and TRBJ2-2 gives the whole variable domain DGGITQSPKYLFRKEGQNVTLSCEQNLNHDAMYWYRQDPGQGLRLIYYSQIVNDFQKGDIAEGYSVSREKKESFPLTVTSAQKNPTAFYLCASSWGVPSGELFFGEGSRLTVL.

The J gene is TRBJ2-7, the V gene TRBV6-6; D is unresolved. V was shortened by 6 bases and J by 1 base, with 4 bases between the two germline ends. Germline loops: CDR1 MNHNY, CDR2 SVGAGI (reference sequence). The CDR3 runs 11 residues. The CDR3 region has the DNA TGTGCCAGCAGCCCTTCCTACGAGCAGTACTTC. It specifies CASSPSYEQYF.

This clone was found once. The chain employs TRBV6-5 and TRBJ2-6; D call uncertain. Trimming took off 4 bases at V and 1 base at J, with 8 bases between the two ends. The CDR3 runs 15 residues. CDR1 MNHEY and CDR2 SVGAGI come from the germline V gene. The CDR3 region is CASSFSSSGANVLTF. For the CDR3, the DNA is TGTGCCAGCAGTTTCTCCTCGTCTGGGGCCAACGTCCTGACTTTC.

The gene calls are TRBV6-7 and TRBJ2-7; no definite D call. TRBV6-7 is assigned to the ORF class and has an uncertain function. The CDR3 contains 13 residues. V was trimmed by 2 bases and J by 2 bases, leaving 7 bases between them. DNA of the CDR3: TGTGCCAGCAGTTACGGTCTAGCCTACGAGCAGTACTTC. This translates into CASSYGLAYEQYF.

Here the CDR3 reads CAISDGRRLDGYTF. The CDR3 DNA follows: TGTGCCATCAGTGATGGGCGACGGCTGGATGGCTACACCTTC. The rearrangement uses TRBV10-3 and TRBJ1-2; D is unclear. Trimming stripped 3 bases from V and 6 bases from J, with 14 bases between. Germline CDR1 is ENHRY and CDR2 is SYGVKD. The CDR3 runs 14 residues.

This clone has just one count. The gene calls are TRBV5-4 and TRBJ1-1; D uncertain. This CDR3 comprises 16 residues. Germline CDR1 is SGHNT and CDR2 is YYREEE (reference sequence). Trimming shortened V by 3 bases and J by 4 bases, and 19 bases separated the two germline ends. The DNA for the CDR3 is TGTGCCAGCAGCTCTGGACGGACCCTAGGGAGCACTGAAGCTTTCTTT. It specifies CASSSGRTLGSTEAFF.

The genes are TRBV27 and TRBJ2-6; D uncertain. CDR3 size: 15 residues. Trimming cost V 8 bases and J 0 bases, with 11 bases left between them. Germline V gene data show CDR1 as MNHEY and CDR2 as SMNVEV (reference sequence). CDR3: CASAGTSSGANVLTF. In DNA, the CDR3 is TGTGCCAGCGCAGGCACCAGCTCTGGGGCCAACGTCCTGACTTTC.

This chain links TRBV28 with TRBJ1-2; D not certain. V was cut by 8 bases and J by 5 bases, with 12 bases left in between. Per the germline V gene, CDR1 is MDHEN and CDR2 is SYDVKM. The CDR3 spans 12 residues. CDR3 region: CASSAAAYGYTF. The DNA for the CDR3 is TGTGCCAGCTCTGCGGCTGCGTATGGCTACACCTTC.

This chain links TRBV7-2 with TRBJ2-5, with TRBD2 matching over 9 bases. The V segment lost 5 bases and the J segment 5 bases; nucleotides outside the gene matches: 12. Germline values: CDR1 SGHTA, CDR2 FQGNSA. The CDR3 is made up of 16 amino acids. The CDR3 DNA is TGTGCCAGCAGCAAAATGACTAGCGGCCTCGTGGAGACCCAGTACTTC. It is translated as CASSKMTSGLVETQYF.

The chain recombines TRBV18 with TRBJ2-2; 9 nucleotides line up with TRBD1. The CDR3 totals 17 residues. V lost 8 bases, J lost 0 bases, and 10 bases stayed unmatched. The V gene's germline CDR1 is KGHSH and CDR2 LQKENI. The CDR3 nucleotides are TGTGCCAGCCCGATCCCGGGACAGGGATCGAACACCGGGGAGCTGTTTTTT. This translates into CASPIPGQGSNTGELFF. The variable domain in full, completed from reference TRBV18 and TRBJ2-2, reads NAGVMQNPRHLVRRRGQEARLRCSPMKGHSHVYWYRQLPEEGLKFMVYLQKENIIDESGMPKERFSAEFPKEGPSILRIQQVVRGDSAAYFCASPIPGQGSNTGELFFGEGSRLTVL.

The chain has TRBV19 and TRBJ1-2; a possible D gene is TRBD1 (5 bases). V lost 3 bases, J lost 2 bases, and 16 bases lay in between. Per the germline V gene, CDR1 is LNHDA and CDR2 is SQIVND (reference sequence). The CDR3 contains 16 residues. The DNA for the CDR3 is TGTGCCAGTAGTATGTCCGGGCAGGGAAAAAACTATGGCTACACCTTC. Amino acids: CASSMSGQGKNYGYTF.

In nucleotides, the CDR3 is TGTGCCAGCAGTACGGGACAGGGAGACGGAAACACCATATATTTT. Residues: CASSTGQGDGNTIYF. The genes are TRBV28 and TRBJ1-3; 9 bases line up with TRBD1. V trimming: 5 bases; J trimming: 4 bases; junction bases outside the gene matches: 6. The CDR3 is 15 residues long. The germline V gene has CDR1 MDHEN and CDR2 SYDVKM. The whole variable domain, filled in from reference TRBV28 and TRBJ1-3, reads DVKVTQSSRYLVKRTGEKVFLECVQDMDHENMFWYRQDPGLGLRLIYFSYDVKMKEKGDIPEGYSVSREKKERFSLILESASTNQTSMYLCASSTGQGDGNTIYFGEGSWLTVV.

The chain carries TRBV7-2 and TRBJ1-3, with D perhaps matching TRBD1 (5 bases). Germline assignment: CDR1 SGHTA and CDR2 FQGNSA. The CDR3 is 13 amino acids. Trimming shortened V by 1 base and J by 4 bases, and 5 bases separated the two germline ends. In DNA, the CDR3 is TGTGCCAGCAGCTTAGGGACAGGAAACACCATATATTTT. Encoded protein: CASSLGTGNTIYF.

The chain combines TRBV9 with TRBJ1-4; 10 bases map to TRBD1. Germline trimming cut 0 bases from V and 8 bases from J; bases unmatched to any gene: 4. The CDR3 contains 15 residues. Germline assignment: CDR1 SGDLS and CDR2 YYNGEE. Written as DNA, the CDR3 is TGTGCCAGCAGCGTAGAGGGGACAGGGGAGGAAAAACTGTTTTTT. Amino acids: CASSVEGTGEEKLFF.

The V call is TRBV27, the J call TRBJ2-7; 7 positions match TRBD2. Germline CDR1 MNHEY, CDR2 SMNVEV (reference sequence). The CDR3 extends over 15 amino acids. J was trimmed by 3 bases and V by 6 bases; bases with no gene match: 11. The CDR3 sequence: CASRNRRGRDYEQYF. DNA of the CDR3: TGTGCCAGCAGGAACCGACGCGGGAGAGACTACGAGCAGTACTTC.

This sequence joins TRBV18 and TRBJ2-1, with 11 bases matching TRBD2. V shed 8 bases, J shed 5 bases, and the junction held 8 bases outside the gene matches. Germline V gives CDR1 KGHSH, CDR2 LQKENI. CDR3 length equals 15 residues. The CDR3 DNA reads TGTGCCAGCAGCCCGCTAGCGGGAGGCCACAATGAGCAGTTCTTC. This encodes CASSPLAGGHNEQFF.

This chain joins TRBV28 and TRBJ2-2, with unresolved D. This CDR3 has 14 amino acids. Germline CDR1 reads MDHEN; CDR2 reads SYDVKM. Trimming left V 2 bases short and J 2 bases short, with 6 bases between. The CDR3 reads CASSLNRNTGELFF. The CDR3 coding sequence is TGTGCCAGCAGTTTAAACAGAAACACCGGGGAGCTGTTTTTT.

This chain uses TRBV28 with TRBJ1-3; unclear D gene. The V gene's germline CDR1 is MDHEN and CDR2 SYDVKM. V was trimmed by 9 bases and J by 5 bases, leaving 11 bases between them. The CDR3 is 12 residues long. CDR3 DNA: TGTGCCAGTAGCGGGGTCCGAAACACCATATATTTT. This sequence encodes CASSGVRNTIYF.

This chain connects TRBV28 to TRBJ1-5; 10 bases agree with TRBD1. The CDR3 extends over 16 amino acids. CDR1 and CDR2 from the germline V gene are MDHEN and SYDVKM. V shed 4 bases and J 0 bases; nucleotides not matched to a gene: 3. CDR3 in amino acids: CASSSGQGYSNQPQHF. In DNA, the CDR3 is TGTGCCAGCAGTTCGGGACAGGGGTATAGCAATCAGCCCCAGCATTTT. Looking up the rest from reference TRBV28 and TRBJ1-5 gives the full variable domain: DVKVTQSSRYLVKRTGEKVFLECVQDMDHENMFWYRQDPGLGLRLIYFSYDVKMKEKGDIPEGYSVSREKKERFSLILESASTNQTSMYLCASSSGQGYSNQPQHFGDGTRLSIL.

The V and J genes are TRBV6-5 and TRBJ1-1, with TRBD1 matching 7 bases. CDR1 MNHEY and CDR2 SVGAGI come from the germline V gene. Unmatched junction bases numbered 10, after V lost 6 bases and J lost 6 bases. This CDR3 spans 14 amino acids. The CDR3 coding sequence is TGTGCCAGCAGGAATCCAGGGGGAATAGCTGAAGCTTTCTTT. This gives the protein CASRNPGGIAEAFF.

The rearrangement joins TRBV6-1 to TRBJ1-1, with D perhaps TRBD1 (6 bases). Germline CDR1 and CDR2: MNHNS and SASEGT. The CDR3 is 15 residues long. Trimming pared 2 bases from V and 2 bases from J, leaving 12 bases between. The CDR3 reads CASSEQAGVNTEAFF. CDR3 nucleotides: TGTGCCAGCAGTGAACAGGCAGGGGTTAACACTGAAGCTTTCTTT.

The V and J genes are TRBV28 and TRBJ1-2, with D tentatively TRBD1 (5 bases). Germline CDR1 MDHEN, CDR2 SYDVKM. The CDR3 is made up of 13 amino acids. Trimming removed 3 bases from V and 2 bases from J, with 7 bases in between. The CDR3 sequence is CASSFRGNYGYTF. CDR3 coding DNA: TGTGCCAGCAGTTTCCGGGGGAACTATGGCTACACCTTC.

The chain links TRBV5-1 to TRBJ1-1; 7 nucleotides line up with TRBD1. CDR1 SGHRS and CDR2 YFSETQ come from the germline V gene. The V and J ends lost 4 bases and 1 base, in that order; junction bases with no gene match: 10. This CDR3 contains 16 residues. This CDR3 reads CASSRQGGAPNTEAFF. DNA of the CDR3: TGCGCCAGCAGCCGACAGGGAGGCGCCCCGAACACTGAAGCTTTCTTT.

In its sample, this clone was seen once. This sequence joins TRBV4-3 and TRBJ1-1, with 8 positions matching TRBD1. CDR1 and CDR2 from the germline V gene are LGHNA and YSLEER. The CDR3 extends over 14 amino acids. With V trimmed by 4 bases and J by 7 bases, 8 bases remained unmatched. This chain's CDR3 is CASSPLAGTGEAFF. CDR3 nucleotide sequence: TGCGCCAGCAGCCCCCTAGCCGGGACAGGTGAAGCTTTCTTT.

The rearrangement joins TRBV19 to TRBJ2-6, with 9 bases that match TRBD1. V trimming: 10 bases; J trimming: 2 bases; junction bases outside the gene matches: 6. Germline V lookup: CDR1 LNHDA, CDR2 SQIVND (reference sequence). This CDR3 has 15 residues. The CDR3 is CATLQGAAGANVLTF. CDR3 bases: TGTGCCACCCTACAGGGGGCTGCTGGGGCCAACGTCCTGACTTTC.

The J gene is TRBJ1-3, the V gene TRBV9; D is uncertain. Germline assignment: CDR1 SGDLS and CDR2 YYNGEE. Trimming took 0 bases from V and 0 from J, leaving 13 bases between them. The CDR3 has 17 amino acids. DNA of the CDR3: TGTGCCAGCAGCGTAGATGTTGAGGCCTTCTCTGGAAACACCATATATTTT. Protein sequence: CASSVDVEAFSGNTIYF.

The chain has TRBV9 and TRBJ1-5, with D maybe TRBD1 (6 bases). Looked up from germline, CDR1 is SGDLS and CDR2 is YYNGEE. The CDR3 is 14 residues long. Trimming left V 7 bases short and J 4 bases short, with 15 bases between. DNA for the CDR3: TGTGCCAGCGGGGAGGGGCAGGGGAATCAGCCCCAGCATTTT. Its protein is CASGEGQGNQPQHF. Full variable domain (missing parts from reference TRBV9 and TRBJ1-5): DSGVTQTPKHLITATGQRVTLRCSPRSGDLSVYWYQQSLDQGLQFLIQYYNGEERAKGNILERFSAQQFPDLHSELNLSSLELGDSALYFCASGEGQGNQPQHFGDGTRLSIL.

This chain links TRBV6-5 with TRBJ1-4, with D possibly matching TRBD1 (5 bases). The CDR3 consists of 14 residues. CDR1 and CDR2 from the germline V gene are MNHEY and SVGAGI. With 2 bases removed from V and 12 bases from J, the gap between germline ends came to 16 bases. CDR3 residues: CASSYLVRGGELFF. The CDR3, as DNA: TGTGCCAGCAGTTACCTGGTTCGGGGGGGGGAACTGTTTTTT.